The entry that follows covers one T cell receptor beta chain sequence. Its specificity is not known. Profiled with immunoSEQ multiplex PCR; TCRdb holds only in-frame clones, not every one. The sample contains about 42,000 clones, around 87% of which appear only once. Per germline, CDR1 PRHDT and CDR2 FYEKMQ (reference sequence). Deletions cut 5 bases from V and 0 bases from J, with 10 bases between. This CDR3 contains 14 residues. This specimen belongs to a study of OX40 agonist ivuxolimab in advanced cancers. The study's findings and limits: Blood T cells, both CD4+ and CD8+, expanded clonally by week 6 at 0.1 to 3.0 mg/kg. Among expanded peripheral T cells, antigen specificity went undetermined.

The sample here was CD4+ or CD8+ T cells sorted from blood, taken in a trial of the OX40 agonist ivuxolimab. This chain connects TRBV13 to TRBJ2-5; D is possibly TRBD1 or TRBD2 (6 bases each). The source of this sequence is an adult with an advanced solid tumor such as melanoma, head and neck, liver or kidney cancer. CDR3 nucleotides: TGTGCCAGCAGCCGAGGGGGGAACCAAGAGACCCAGTACTTC. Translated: CASSRGGNQETQYF.